At least ten counts were recorded for the clone carrying this T cell receptor beta chain. Its antigen is as yet unknown. V dropped 0 bases and J dropped 9; count of bases not matched to a gene: 7. The CDR3 sequence is 16 residues long. Germline assignment: CDR1 MNHEY and CDR2 SVGAGI. These data belong to a study of Graves' ophthalmopathy and Graves' hyperthyroidism. Patients were left out if they had other autoimmune diseases, uncontrolled infections, pregnancy or lactation. The PBMCs originated from roughly 11 ml of fresh peripheral blood. Transcripts of RNA were the source for amplifying TCR beta CDR3 regions. Investigators did first-round RT-PCR with HTBI primers, then second-round multiplex PCR. MiXCR, run by TCRdb on the multiplex PCR reads, gives a single entry per CDR3 protein. The sample records 680,000 or so distinct CDR3 sequences, around a fifth being singletons. Notes on the study in general: Researchers report that a 13-signature model separated ophthalmopathy from stable hyperthyroidism, posting about 87% sensitivity and approximately 81% specificity. This model predicted ophthalmopathy progression (sensitivity approximately 68%, specificity roughly 72%).

The source of this sequence is a woman under 30 with stable Graves' hyperthyroidism. Some clones in this sample may be carry-over from other donors' samples. The chain couples TRBV6-5 to TRBJ1-6; 8 bases map to TRBD1. The sample consisted of peripheral blood. CDR3 nucleotides: TGTGCCAGCAGTTACTCGGACAGGGTAGGAGGTTCACCCCTCCACTTT. It translates to CASSYSDRVGGSPLHF.